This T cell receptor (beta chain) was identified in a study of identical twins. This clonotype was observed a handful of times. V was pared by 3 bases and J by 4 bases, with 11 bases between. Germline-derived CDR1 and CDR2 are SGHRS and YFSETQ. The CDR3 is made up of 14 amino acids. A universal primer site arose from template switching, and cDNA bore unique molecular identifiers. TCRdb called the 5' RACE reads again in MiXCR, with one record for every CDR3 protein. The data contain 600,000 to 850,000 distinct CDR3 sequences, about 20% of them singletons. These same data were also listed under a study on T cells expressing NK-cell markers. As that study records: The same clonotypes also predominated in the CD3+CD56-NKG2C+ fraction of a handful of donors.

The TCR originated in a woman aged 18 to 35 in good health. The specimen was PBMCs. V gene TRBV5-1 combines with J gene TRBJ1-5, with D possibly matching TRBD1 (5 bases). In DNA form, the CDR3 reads TGCGCCAGCAGCTCGGACGGGGGAAATCAGCCCCAGCATTTT. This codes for CASSSDGGNQPQHF.